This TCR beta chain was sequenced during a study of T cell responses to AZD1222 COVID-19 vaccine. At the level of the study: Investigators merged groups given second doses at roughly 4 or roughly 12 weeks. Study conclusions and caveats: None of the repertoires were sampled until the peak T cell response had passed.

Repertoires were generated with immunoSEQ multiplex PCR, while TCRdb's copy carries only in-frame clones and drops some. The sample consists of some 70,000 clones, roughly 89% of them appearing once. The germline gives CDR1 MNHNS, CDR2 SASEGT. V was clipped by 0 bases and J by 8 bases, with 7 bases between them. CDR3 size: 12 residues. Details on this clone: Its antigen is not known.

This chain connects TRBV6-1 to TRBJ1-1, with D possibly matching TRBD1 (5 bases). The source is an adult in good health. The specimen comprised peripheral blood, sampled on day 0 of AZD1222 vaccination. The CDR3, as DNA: TGTGCCAGCAGTGAAGCGGGGGGGGAAGCTTTCTTT. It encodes CASSEAGGEAFF.